These T cell receptor beta chains were read from a single sample in a study of vaccination and CD4 T cells after COVID-19. For these receptors, no antigen is known. TCRdb reanalysed the PCR reads using MiXCR and keeps one entry per CDR3 protein. The sample includes about 14,000 distinct CDR3 sequences, 51% of them seen just once. The specimen comprised CD4+ T cells from blood, cultured in vitro, sampled before SARS-CoV-2 vaccination. Receptors originate from a human donor who had recovered from COVID-19. The CDR3 runs from the conserved cysteine through the conserved F or W. Each record gives: J gene, V gene, CDR3 protein.

TRBJ2-5 | TRBV2 | CASTGGLKTQYF
TRBJ1-1 | TRBV19 | CASSPVRGNTEAFF
TRBJ1-2 | TRBV19 | CASSIPQGASSGGYTF
TRBJ1-2 | TRBV6-1 | CASSEAGANYGYTF
TRBJ2-3 | TRBV6-2/TRBV6-3 | CASTDGASGGDVGAQYF
TRBJ1-2 | TRBV20-1 | CSAARDRMAEGYTF
TRBJ1-5 | TRBV28 | CASFGQNQRAQHF
TRBJ1-2 | TRBV27 | CASSKAGTGEMANYGYTF
TRBJ1-2 | TRBV7-5 | CISVPEAPDSPYGYTF
TRBJ1-1 | TRBV6-1 | CASSGAFRDRNTEAFF
TRBJ1-6 | TRBV20-1 | CSARQGDYNSPLHF